One and the same sample provided the 2 T cell receptor beta chains below, sequenced in a study of shared clonotypes between healthy human individuals. Using immunoSEQ multiplex PCR, the repertoire was profiled, and TCRdb retains in-frame clones only, with some absent. The table shows hundreds of thousands of clones, with 96% occurring only once. CD45RO-negative, CCR7-selected cells formed the naive CD8 fraction, which excluded terminally differentiated effector memory CD45RA+ cells. Sequenced sample: naive CD8+ T cells sorted from blood. The origin of the receptors is a woman in her 30s in good health.

This rearrangement joins TRBV11-1 to TRBJ2-7; D is perhaps TRBD1 (6 bases). Germline loops: CDR1 SGHAT, CDR2 FQDESV (reference sequence). This CDR3 contains 15 residues. Trimming left V 1 base short and J 2 bases short, with 12 bases between. The CDR3 loop reads CASSLGQAITYEQYF. CDR3 nucleotide sequence: TGTGCCAGCAGCTTAGGACAGGCGATCACCTACGAGCAGTACTTC.

The V and J genes are TRBV19 and TRBJ2-3, with D maybe TRBD1 (5 bases). CDR1 LNHDA and CDR2 SQIVND come from the germline V gene (reference sequence). V was cut by 5 bases and J by 6 bases, with 21 bases left in between. The CDR3 spans 16 residues. CDR3 loop: CASSPLLDNIGDTQYF. The CDR3 DNA sequence: TGTGCCAGTAGTCCTCTCCTGGACAATATTGGGGATACGCAGTATTTT.